Here is one TCR beta chain with its context. Antigen specificity is unknown. Full-length variable regions came from constant-region reverse primers plus semi-nested Nested Universal Primer A PCR. A single record per CDR3 protein comes from TCRdb applying MiXCR to the 5' RACE reads. In the table there are about 8,900 distinct CDR3 sequences, 55% of which are singletons. Germline CDR1 and CDR2: SGDLS and YYNGEE. This CDR3 spans 14 amino acids. Trimming removed 2 bases from V and 4 bases from J; junction bases left unmatched: 3. Treg sorting used a CD4+CD25+CD127-/low gate. Study-wide results and caveats: Tumor Tregs overlapped most with tumor, then blood, naive CD4+ cells. Tumor memory CD4+ T cell TCR gene usage was found to cluster with blood and lymph node memory CD4+ cells and with lymph node naive CD4+ cells. The larger-cohort validation was restricted to a single TCR beta V-J rearrangement rather than whole repertoires.

Input material: Tregs sorted from a lymph node. The clonotype originates from a female donor with breast cancer. The genes are TRBV9 and TRBJ2-1, with 7 bases identical to TRBD1. The CDR3 sequence is CASSVGQIYNEQFF. CDR3 sequence (DNA): TGTGCCAGCAGCGTGGGACAGATATACAATGAGCAGTTCTTC.